This T cell receptor (beta chain) was captured by sequencing in a study of CD8 T cells in ankylosing spondylitis (dated by TCRdb to between 2016 and 2019). Broadly, across the study: To find TCR variants linked to disease, the study profiled T cell receptor beta repertoires in ankylosing spondylitis patients and healthy donors. The whole study cohort included about a hundred healthy donors and 25 or so ankylosing spondylitis patients. Peripheral blood was sampled, and synovial fluid was also collected from ankylosing spondylitis patients.

CDR1 and CDR2, looked up from the germline V gene, are MDHEN and SYDVKM. From its cysteine to its phenylalanine, the CDR3 spans 17 amino acids. Only the CDR3 part of the read is kept: 51 bases, read in frame from the first base. Clipping removes 2 bases from V and 0 bases from J, with 6 as the unmatched junction base count. This clonotype has only a few counts. No cognate antigen has been identified for it. No base qualities exist here, and no much larger clone lies one base off it. TCRdb records Illumina HiSeq 2500 as the sequencer. Quantitative 5'-RACE with molecular barcodes was the method used to prepare the TCR beta libraries. The source study handled its data this way. A new computational method based on a probabilistic model of VDJ rearrangement was used to identify disease-linked TCR variants. The public reads were run again by TCRdb, first through fastp at Q25 and then through MiXCR, and only productive beta chains were kept. Identical CDR3 protein sequences are pooled into one entry, listed with their most common genes and DNA. The V and J calls reflect TCRdb's pipeline rather than the authors' work. This sample has a few hundred thousand distinct CDR3 sequences in its table, and less than 9.5% of those were observed once. Less than 15% of the sample lies in the top ten.

Study-level results and caveats: According to the report, matched synovial fluid samples from ankylosing spondylitis patients were significantly enriched for the disease-linked clones. Some TCR beta motif variants had previously been reported in synovial fluid and blood of reactive arthritis patients, which suggested common disease-initiation mechanisms. Blood from ankylosing spondylitis patients appeared to be characterized by a TCR beta motif made up of about 8 highly homologous amino acid variants. The disease-linked clones had a CD8+ phenotype and were found at relatively low frequencies in peripheral blood.

Material: blood, either unsorted or a sorted T cell fraction (not recorded which). The chain was built from TRBV28 and TRBJ2-7; 11 bases in the middle match TRBD1. This TCR was recovered from a male donor with ankylosing spondylitis. The base sequence is TGTGCCAGCAGTTTACCCCAGGGACAGGGGGTCTCCTACGAGCAGTACTTC. Translated, it gives CASSLPQGQGVSYEQYF.